This T cell receptor (beta chain) was sequenced in a study of T-cell memory formation after mild COVID-19. Study-wide findings and caveats: CD4+ contracting clones were found mainly in CM and EM, and CD8+ ones in EMRA.

V was trimmed by 1 base and J by 7 bases, leaving 12 bases between them. From germline, CDR1 is SGHRS and CDR2 YFSETQ. CDR3 length: 14 amino acids. This clonotype was seen repeatedly, ten times or more. Its antigen is not known. TCRdb re-called the 5' RACE reads with MiXCR, one entry per CDR3 protein. This table holds 250,000 to 300,000 distinct CDR3 sequences, around 15% found once. The chain joins TRBV5-1 to TRBJ2-1; D not certain. The sequenced material came from PBMCs or a T cell subset sorted from them (not recorded which). The clonotype originates from a young man who had mild COVID-19 (a few samples of this study predate the infection). Cell type and time point are not known. The CDR3 DNA is TGCGCCAGCAGCTTGTTGACCCAAATAAATGAGCAGTTCTTC. Its protein is CASSLLTQINEQFF.